These T cell receptor beta chains were read from a single sample in a study of tumor-infiltrating lymphocytes in primary liver carcinoma. TCRdb re-called the multiplex PCR reads with MiXCR, one entry per CDR3 protein. The repertoire consists of 200,000 or so distinct CDR3 sequences, with about two thirds occurring once and the leading ten covering roughly 7%. The sequencing input was peripheral blood. These receptors came from a woman aged 55 to 70 with primary liver carcinoma and hepatitis B virus infection. Each CDR3 is given with its conserved first and last residue. Each record gives: clone size, D gene, J gene, V gene, CDR3 DNA, CDR3 protein. D genes are given only for firm matches. Rows give clone size only sometimes, using once, few, many, or a class for an expanded clone.

clone size: many; D gene: TRBD1; J gene: TRBJ1-5; V gene: TRBV6-1; CDR3 DNA: TGTGCCAGCCACCGGACAGGGGCGAATTATCAGCCCCAGCATTTT; CDR3 protein: CASHRTGANYQPQHF
clone size: -; D gene: TRBD1; J gene: TRBJ1-2; V gene: TRBV11-2; CDR3 DNA: TGTGCCAACAGGTCTTTCAGGGGGCGTCACGCCCATGGCTACACCTTC; CDR3 protein: CANRSFRGRHAHGYTF
clone size: -; D gene: -; J gene: TRBJ1-3; V gene: TRBV5-6; CDR3 DNA: TGTGCCAGCAGCTTGAACGATGGAAACACCATATATTTT; CDR3 protein: CASSLNDGNTIYF
clone size: -; D gene: -; J gene: TRBJ2-7; V gene: TRBV7-9; CDR3 DNA: TGTGCCAGCAGCTTAGCGGACTCAGGGCAGTACTTC; CDR3 protein: CASSLADSGQYF
clone size: many; D gene: TRBD2; J gene: TRBJ2-2; V gene: TRBV4-2; CDR3 DNA: TGTGCCAGCAGCCCTACTAGCGGAGATAACACCGGGGAGCTGTTTTTT; CDR3 protein: CASSPTSGDNTGELFF
clone size: many; D gene: -; J gene: TRBJ2-5; V gene: TRBV6-5; CDR3 DNA: TGTGCCAGCAGTTACTCGAGTCGTCAGAACCAAGAGACCCAGTACTTC; CDR3 protein: CASSYSSRQNQETQYF
clone size: many; D gene: -; J gene: TRBJ1-1; V gene: TRBV6-5; CDR3 DNA: TGTGCCAGCAGTGAGCGTGGGAGTTGGACTGAAGCTTTCTTT; CDR3 protein: CASSERGSWTEAFF
clone size: -; D gene: TRBD2; J gene: TRBJ2-1; V gene: TRBV5-1; CDR3 DNA: TGCGCCAGCAGCTTCCTACTAGCGGGAGGCTACAATGAGCAGTTATTC; CDR3 protein: CASSFLLAGGYNEQLF
clone size: few; D gene: -; J gene: TRBJ2-6; V gene: TRBV13; CDR3 DNA: TGTGCCAGCAGCTTAGAGGGCTCTGGGGCCAACGTCCTGACTTTC; CDR3 protein: CASSLEGSGANVLTF
clone size: -; D gene: TRBD1; J gene: TRBJ1-5; V gene: TRBV6-5; CDR3 DNA: TGTGCCACCAGTTACCCCACAGGGGTCAATCAGCCCCAGCATTTT; CDR3 protein: CATSYPTGVNQPQHF
clone size: many; D gene: -; J gene: TRBJ1-2; V gene: TRBV5-6; CDR3 DNA: TGTGCCAGCAGCTTGGATAGCCGCCGGGGCTACACCTTC; CDR3 protein: CASSLDSRRGYTF
clone size: -; D gene: TRBD2; J gene: TRBJ2-1; V gene: TRBV28; CDR3 DNA: TGTGCCAGCAGTTTTGGGCTAGCGGGGATATACAATGAGCAGTTCTTC; CDR3 protein: CASSFGLAGIYNEQFF
clone size: many; D gene: -; J gene: TRBJ1-1; V gene: TRBV6-5; CDR3 DNA: TGTGCCAGCAGTTACTCGGGGTACACTGAAGCTTTCTTT; CDR3 protein: CASSYSGYTEAFF
clone size: -; D gene: -; J gene: TRBJ2-1; V gene: TRBV11-2; CDR3 DNA: TGTGCCAGCGGCCCAAGACTAACGGGAGACAGCAATGAGCAGTTCTTC; CDR3 protein: CASGPRLTGDSNEQFF